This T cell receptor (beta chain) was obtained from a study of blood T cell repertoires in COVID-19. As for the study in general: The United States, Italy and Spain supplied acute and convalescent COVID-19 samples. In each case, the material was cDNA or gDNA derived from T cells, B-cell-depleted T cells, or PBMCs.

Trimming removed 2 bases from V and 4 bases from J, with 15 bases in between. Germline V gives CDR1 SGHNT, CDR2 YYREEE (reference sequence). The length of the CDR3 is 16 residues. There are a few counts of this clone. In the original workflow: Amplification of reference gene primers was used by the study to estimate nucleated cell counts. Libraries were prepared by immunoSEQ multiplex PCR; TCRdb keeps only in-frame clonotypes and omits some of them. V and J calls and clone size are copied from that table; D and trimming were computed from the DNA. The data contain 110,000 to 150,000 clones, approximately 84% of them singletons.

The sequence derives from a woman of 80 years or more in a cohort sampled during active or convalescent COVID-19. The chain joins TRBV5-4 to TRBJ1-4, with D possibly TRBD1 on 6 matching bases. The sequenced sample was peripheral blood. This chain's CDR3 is CASSFYTGQINEKLFF. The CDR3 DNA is TGTGCCAGCAGCTTCTACACTGGACAGATTAATGAAAAACTGTTTTTT.